This T cell receptor (beta chain) was sequenced in a study of CXCR3-negative and CXCR3-positive naive CD8 T cells. Study-wide context: Per-library TRB read counts averaged about 1.5 +/- 0.3 million, adding up to around 140 million in total.

UMI labels and 5' RACE were used to prepare the TRB cDNA libraries. Reanalyzing the 5' RACE reads, TCRdb keeps one entry per CDR3 protein, without DNA. The clone table shows around 150,000 distinct CDR3 sequences, with the ten largest holding about 0.37%. In germline, CDR1 is MDHEN, CDR2 SYDVKM. The CDR3 has 16 amino acids. Naive cells were sorted as CD45RO-, CCR7+, CD27+ and CD95-. Study-wide results and limits: More hydrophobic TRB CDR3s occurred in CXCR3-positive than in CXCR3-negative naive cells. Whereas both naive subsets had comparably high diversity, memory CD8+ cells had much lower diversity.

Details on this clonotype: The antigen is unknown.

Source material: naive CXCR3+ CD8+ T cells from blood. Specified subset: CD45RO-CCR7+CD27+CD95- naive CD8+ T cells expressing CXCR3 (TNR3+). The chain carries TRBV28 and TRBJ2-3; there is no DNA to check the TCRdb D call of TRBD2. This clonotype was obtained from a human donor in good health. Some clones in this sample may be carry-over from other donors' samples. The CDR3 here is CASSFWLAGGTDTQYF.